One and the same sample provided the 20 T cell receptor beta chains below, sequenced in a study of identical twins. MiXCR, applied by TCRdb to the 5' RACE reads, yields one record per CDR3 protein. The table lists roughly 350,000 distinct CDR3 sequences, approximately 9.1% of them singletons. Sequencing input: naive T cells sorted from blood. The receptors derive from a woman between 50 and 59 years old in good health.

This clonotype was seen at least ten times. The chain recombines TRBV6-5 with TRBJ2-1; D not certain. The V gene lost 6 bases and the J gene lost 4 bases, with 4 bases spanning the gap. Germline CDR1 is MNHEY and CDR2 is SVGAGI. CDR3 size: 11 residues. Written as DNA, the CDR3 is TGTGCCAGCAGAATGTACAATGAGCAGTTCTTC. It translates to CASRMYNEQFF.

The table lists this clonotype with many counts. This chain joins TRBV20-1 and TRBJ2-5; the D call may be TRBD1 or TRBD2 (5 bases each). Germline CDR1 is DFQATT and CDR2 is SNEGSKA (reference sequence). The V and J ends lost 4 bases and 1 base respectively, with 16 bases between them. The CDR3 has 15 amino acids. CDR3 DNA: TGCAGTGCTACCCTGGACTCCGGGACCCAAGAGACCCAGTACTTC. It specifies CSATLDSGTQETQYF.

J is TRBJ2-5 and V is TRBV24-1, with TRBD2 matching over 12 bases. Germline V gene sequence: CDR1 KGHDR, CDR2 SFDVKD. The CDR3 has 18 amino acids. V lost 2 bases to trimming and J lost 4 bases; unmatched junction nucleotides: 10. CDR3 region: CATSDSSGRAWLGETQYF. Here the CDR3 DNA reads TGTGCCACCAGTGATTCTAGCGGGAGGGCCTGGCTCGGAGAGACCCAGTACTTC.

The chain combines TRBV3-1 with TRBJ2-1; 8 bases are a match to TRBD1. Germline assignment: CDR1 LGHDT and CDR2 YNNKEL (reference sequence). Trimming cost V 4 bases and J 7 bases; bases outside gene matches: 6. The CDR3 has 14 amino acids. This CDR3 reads CASSPGQGRNEQFF. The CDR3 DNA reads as TGTGCCAGCAGCCCCGGACAGGGAAGAAATGAGCAGTTCTTC.

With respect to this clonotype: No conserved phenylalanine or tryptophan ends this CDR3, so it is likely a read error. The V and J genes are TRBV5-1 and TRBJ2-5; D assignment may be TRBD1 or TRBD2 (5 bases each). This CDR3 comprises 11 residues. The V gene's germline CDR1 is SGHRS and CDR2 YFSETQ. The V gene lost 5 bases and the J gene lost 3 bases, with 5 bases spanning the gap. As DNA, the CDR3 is TGCGCCAGCAGGGGGGAAGAGACCCAGTACTGC. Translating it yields CASRGEETQYC.

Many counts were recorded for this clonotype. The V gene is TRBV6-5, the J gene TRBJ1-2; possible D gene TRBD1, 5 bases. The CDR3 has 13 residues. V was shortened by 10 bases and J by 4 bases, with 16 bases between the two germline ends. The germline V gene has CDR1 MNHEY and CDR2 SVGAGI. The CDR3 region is CATKSTATYGYTF. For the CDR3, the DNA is TGTGCCACCAAATCGACAGCGACCTATGGCTACACCTTC.

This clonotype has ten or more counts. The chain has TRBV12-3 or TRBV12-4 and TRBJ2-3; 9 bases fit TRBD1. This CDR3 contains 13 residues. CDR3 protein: CAAGQGGTDTQYF. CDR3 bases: TGTGCAGCGGGACAGGGCGGAACAGATACGCAGTATTTT.

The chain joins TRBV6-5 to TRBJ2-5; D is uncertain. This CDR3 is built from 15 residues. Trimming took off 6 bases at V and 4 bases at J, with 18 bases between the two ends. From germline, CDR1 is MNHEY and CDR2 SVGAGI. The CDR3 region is CASSEAPVERETQYF. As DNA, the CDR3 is TGTGCCAGCAGCGAGGCCCCCGTGGAGAGAGAGACCCAGTACTTC.

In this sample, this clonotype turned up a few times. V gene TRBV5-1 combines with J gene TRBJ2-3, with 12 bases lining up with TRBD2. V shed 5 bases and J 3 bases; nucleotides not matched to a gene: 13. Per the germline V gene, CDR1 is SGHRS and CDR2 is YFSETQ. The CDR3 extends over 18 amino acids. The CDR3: CASSRTSGIPVGTDTQYF. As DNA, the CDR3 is TGCGCCAGCAGTCGGACTAGCGGGATCCCGGTGGGAACAGATACGCAGTATTTT.

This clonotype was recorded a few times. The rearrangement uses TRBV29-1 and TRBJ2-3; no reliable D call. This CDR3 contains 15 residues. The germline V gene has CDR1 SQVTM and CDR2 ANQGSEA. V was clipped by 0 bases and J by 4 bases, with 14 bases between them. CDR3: CSVEETHTLADTQYF. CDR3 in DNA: TGCAGCGTTGAAGAGACGCATACACTGGCAGATACGCAGTATTTT.

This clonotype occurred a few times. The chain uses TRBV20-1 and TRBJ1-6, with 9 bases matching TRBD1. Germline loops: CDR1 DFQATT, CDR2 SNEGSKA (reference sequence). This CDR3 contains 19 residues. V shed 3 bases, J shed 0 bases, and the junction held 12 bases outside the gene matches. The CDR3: CSARVPGTGTSSYNSPLHF. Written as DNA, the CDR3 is TGCAGTGCTAGGGTCCCCGGGACAGGGACCAGCTCCTATAATTCACCCCTCCACTTT.

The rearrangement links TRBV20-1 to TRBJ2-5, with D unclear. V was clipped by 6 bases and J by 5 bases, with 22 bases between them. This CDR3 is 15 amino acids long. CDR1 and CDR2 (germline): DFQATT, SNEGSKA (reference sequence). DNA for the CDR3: TGCAGTGCGATCCAAGTCGGCGAAGGCCGGGAGACCCAGTACTTC. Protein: CSAIQVGEGRETQYF.

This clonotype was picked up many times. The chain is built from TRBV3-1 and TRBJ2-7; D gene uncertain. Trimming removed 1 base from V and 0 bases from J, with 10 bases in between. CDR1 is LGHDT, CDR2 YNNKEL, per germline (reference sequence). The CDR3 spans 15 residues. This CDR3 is CASSQAGRNSYEQYV. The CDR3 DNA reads TGTGCCAGCAGCCAAGCGGGCAGAAACTCCTACGAGCAGTACGTC.

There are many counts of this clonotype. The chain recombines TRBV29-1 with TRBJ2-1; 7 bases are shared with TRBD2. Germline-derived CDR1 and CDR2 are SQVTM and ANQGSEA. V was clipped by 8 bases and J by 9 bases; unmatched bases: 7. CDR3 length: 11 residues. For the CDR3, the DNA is TGCAGCACTTGGCGGGAGTCTGAGCAGTTCTTC. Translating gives CSTWRESEQFF.

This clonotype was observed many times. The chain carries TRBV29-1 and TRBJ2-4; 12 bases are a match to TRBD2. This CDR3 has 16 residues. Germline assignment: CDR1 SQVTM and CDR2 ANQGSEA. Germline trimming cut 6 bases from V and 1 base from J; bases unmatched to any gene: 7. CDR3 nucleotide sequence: TGCAGCGTCAGACTAGCGGGAGATGTTGCCAAAAACATTCAGTACTTC. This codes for CSVRLAGDVAKNIQYF.

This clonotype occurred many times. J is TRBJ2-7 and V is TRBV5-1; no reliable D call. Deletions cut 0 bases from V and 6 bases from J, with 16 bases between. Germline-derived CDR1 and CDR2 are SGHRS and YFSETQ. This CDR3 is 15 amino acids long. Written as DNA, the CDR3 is TGCGCCAGCAGCTTGGTTTCCTCGAGAAAGAGCGAGCAGTACTTC. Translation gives CASSLVSSRKSEQYF.

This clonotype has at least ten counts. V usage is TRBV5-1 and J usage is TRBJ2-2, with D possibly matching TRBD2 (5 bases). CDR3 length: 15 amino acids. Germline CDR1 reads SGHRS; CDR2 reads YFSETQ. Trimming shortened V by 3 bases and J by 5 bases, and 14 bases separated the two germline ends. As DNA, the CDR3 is TGCGCCAGCAGCTCGCTCCCGGGAAATACCGGGGAGCTGTTTTTT. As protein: CASSSLPGNTGELFF.

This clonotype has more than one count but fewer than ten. CDR3 coding DNA: TGTGCCAGCAGTGAATATCGGAGACACGAGCAGTACTTC. It encodes CASSEYRRHEQYF. The V and J genes are TRBV25-1 and TRBJ2-7; no definite D call. The germline V gene has CDR1 MGHDK and CDR2 SYGVNS. Trimming stripped 0 bases from V and 5 bases from J, with 8 bases between. This CDR3 has 13 amino acids.

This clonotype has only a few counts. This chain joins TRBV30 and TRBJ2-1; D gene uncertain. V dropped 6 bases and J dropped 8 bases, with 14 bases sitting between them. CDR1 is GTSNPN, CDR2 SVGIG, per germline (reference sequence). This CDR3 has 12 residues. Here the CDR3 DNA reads TGTGCCTGCATTTCCTCAGCCGATGAGCAGTTCTTC. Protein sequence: CACISSADEQFF.

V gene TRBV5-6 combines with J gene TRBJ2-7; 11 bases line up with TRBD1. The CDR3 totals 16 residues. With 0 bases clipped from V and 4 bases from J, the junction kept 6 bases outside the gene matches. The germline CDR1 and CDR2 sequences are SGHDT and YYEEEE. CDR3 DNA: TGTGCCAGCAGCTTGGAGGGGGACAGGGGGTTTTACGAGCAGTACTTC. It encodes CASSLEGDRGFYEQYF.